This TCR beta chain was identified during a study of spatial heterogeneity in lung cancer. Whole-study context: Each time, sequencing found more beta-chain sequences than alpha-chain sequences. Points from the study as a whole: Compared with follow-up, resection was when ubiquitous expanded tumor TCRs appeared in blood more.

This clonotype appeared a few times. Its antigen is not identified. Regarding time point: sample taken at primary tumor resection. From tumor, nontumor lung or frozen PBMC, whole RNA was taken unsorted for sequencing. The cohort: approximately 66 early-stage, untreated non-small cell lung cancer patients. Germline CDR1 is SGHRS and CDR2 is YFSETQ. The CDR3 totals 14 residues. The V end lost 3 bases, the J end lost 2 bases, and 10 bases lay between the germline ends. Each TCR cDNA molecule bore a unique molecular identifier. TCRdb fed the 5' RACE reads into MiXCR, producing one record per CDR3 protein. The data show approximately 92,000 distinct CDR3 sequences, approximately 12% seen once.

The genes are TRBV5-1 and TRBJ2-3; the D gene is possibly TRBD1 (6 bases). The specimen comprised PBMCs, sampled at surgery. The sequence came from a male donor with early-stage non-small cell lung cancer. The CDR3 region is CASSSSGATDTQYF. In DNA, the CDR3 is TGCGCCAGCAGCTCTTCAGGGGCCACAGATACGCAGTATTTT.